This record looks at one T cell receptor beta chain sequence and its context. Antigen unknown. The sample is drawn from a study of vaccination effects on CD4 cells after COVID-19. Notes on the study in general: Whether induced by infection or by vaccine, clones showed marked clonal contraction late after vaccination.

The repertoire was sequenced with immunoSEQ multiplex PCR; TCRdb's copy has only in-frame clones and lacks some. This table has just under 75,000 clones, approximately 72% appearing once. After expansion with viral peptide pools in the ViraFEST assay, antigen-specific CD4+ T cells were sequenced. It was after roughly 11 days of culture that CD4+ T cells were isolated. Among the vaccine recipients, none had a prior SARS-CoV-2 infection, and nucleocapsid antibodies were negative. In culture with about 10 IU/ml IL-2 and about 9.7 ug/ml peptides, PBMC were grown at two million per well. Half-medium changes using IL-2 medium occurred on days 3 and 7. The CDR3 contains 15 residues.

This sequence originates from a human donor who received a COVID-19 vaccine. The genes are TRBV12-2 and TRBJ1-2; the D segment call TRBD1 is taken from the table without a DNA check. TRBV12-2 counts as a pseudogene. Sequencing used CD4+ T cells from PBMCs cultured with HCoV-NL63 spike peptides, obtained before COVID-19 vaccination. The CDR3 here is CASRLADRAIYGYTF. In nucleotides, the CDR3 is TGTGCAAGTCGCTTAGCGGACAGGGCAATCTATGGCTACACCTTC.